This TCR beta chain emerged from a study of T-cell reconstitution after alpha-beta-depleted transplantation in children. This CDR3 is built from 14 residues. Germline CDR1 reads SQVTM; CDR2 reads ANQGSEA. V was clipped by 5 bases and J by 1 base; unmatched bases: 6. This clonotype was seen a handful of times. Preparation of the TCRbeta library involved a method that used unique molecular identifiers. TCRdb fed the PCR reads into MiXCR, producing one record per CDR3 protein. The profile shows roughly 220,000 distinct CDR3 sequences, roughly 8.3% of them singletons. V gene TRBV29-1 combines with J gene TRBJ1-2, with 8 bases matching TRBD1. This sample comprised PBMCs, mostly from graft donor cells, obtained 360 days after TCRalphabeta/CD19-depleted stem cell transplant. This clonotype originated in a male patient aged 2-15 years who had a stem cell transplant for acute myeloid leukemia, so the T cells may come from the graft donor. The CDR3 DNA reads TGCAGCGTTCAACGGACAGGGTTTAACTATGGCTACACCTTC. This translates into CSVQRTGFNYGYTF. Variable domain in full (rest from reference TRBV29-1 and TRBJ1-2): SAVISQKPSRDICQRGTSLTIQCQVDSQVTMMFWYRQQPGQSLTLIATANQGSEATYESGFVIDKFPISRPNLTFSTLTVSNMSPEDSSIYLCSVQRTGFNYGYTFGSGTRLTVV.